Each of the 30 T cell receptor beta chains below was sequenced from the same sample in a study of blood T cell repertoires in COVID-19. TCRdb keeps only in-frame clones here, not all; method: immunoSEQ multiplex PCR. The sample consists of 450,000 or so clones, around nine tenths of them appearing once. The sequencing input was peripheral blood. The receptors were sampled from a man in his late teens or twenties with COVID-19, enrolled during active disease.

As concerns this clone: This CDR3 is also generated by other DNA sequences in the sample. DNA of the CDR3: TGCAGTGCTAGGGCCGAAGAGACCCAGTACTTC. It is translated as CSARAEETQYF. The chain combines TRBV20-1 with TRBJ2-5, with D hard to call. There are 11 residues in the CDR3. The V end was cut by 3 bases, the J end by 3 bases, with 5 bases between. CDR1 and CDR2 from the germline V gene are DFQATT and SNEGSKA (reference sequence).

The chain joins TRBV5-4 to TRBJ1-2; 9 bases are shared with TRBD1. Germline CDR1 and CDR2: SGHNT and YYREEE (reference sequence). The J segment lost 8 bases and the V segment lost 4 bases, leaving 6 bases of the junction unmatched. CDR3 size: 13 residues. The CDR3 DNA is TGTGCCAGCAGCCCCACAGGGGGCGAGGGCTACACCTTC. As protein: CASSPTGGEGYTF.

CDR3 coding DNA: TGTGCCAGCTCACGCACTAGCGGGGTGACGAATGAGCAGTTCTTC. Amino acids: CASSRTSGVTNEQFF. The gene calls are TRBV18 and TRBJ2-1; TRBD2 agrees at 10 bases. This CDR3 comprises 15 residues. Trimming took 4 bases from V and 7 from J; bases not matched to a gene: 7. The germline V gene encodes CDR1 KGHSH and CDR2 LQKENI.

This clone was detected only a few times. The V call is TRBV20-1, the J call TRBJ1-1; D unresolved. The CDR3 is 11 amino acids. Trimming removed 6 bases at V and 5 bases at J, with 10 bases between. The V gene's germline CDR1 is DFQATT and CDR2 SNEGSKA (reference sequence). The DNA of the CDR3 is TGCAGTGCCGTTAGTTATACTGAAGCTTTCTTT. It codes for CSAVSYTEAFF.

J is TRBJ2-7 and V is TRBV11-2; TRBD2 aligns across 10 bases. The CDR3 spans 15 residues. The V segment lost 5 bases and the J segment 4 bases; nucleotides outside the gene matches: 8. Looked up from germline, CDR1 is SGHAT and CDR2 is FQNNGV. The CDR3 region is CASSPTSGVRYEQYF. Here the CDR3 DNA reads TGTGCCAGCAGCCCAACTAGCGGGGTTAGATACGAGCAGTACTTC.

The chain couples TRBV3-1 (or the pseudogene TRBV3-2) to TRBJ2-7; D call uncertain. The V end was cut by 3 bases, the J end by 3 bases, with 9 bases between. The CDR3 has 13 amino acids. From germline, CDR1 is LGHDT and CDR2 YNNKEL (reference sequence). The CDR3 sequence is CASSHSQIYEQYF. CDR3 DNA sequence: TGTGCCAGCAGCCATTCCCAAATCTACGAGCAGTACTTC.

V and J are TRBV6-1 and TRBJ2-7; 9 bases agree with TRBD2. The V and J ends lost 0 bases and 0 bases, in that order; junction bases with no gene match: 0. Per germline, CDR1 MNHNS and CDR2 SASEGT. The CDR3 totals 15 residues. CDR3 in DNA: TGTGCCAGCAGTGAAGCTAGCGGGAGCTCCTACGAGCAGTACTTC. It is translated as CASSEASGSSYEQYF.

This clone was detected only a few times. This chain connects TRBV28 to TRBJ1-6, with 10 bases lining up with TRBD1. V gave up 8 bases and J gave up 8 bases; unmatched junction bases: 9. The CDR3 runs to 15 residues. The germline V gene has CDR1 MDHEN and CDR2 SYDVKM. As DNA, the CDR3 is TGTGCCAGCCGGGACAGGGGTTTTCTTGATTCACCCCTCCACTTT. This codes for CASRDRGFLDSPLHF.

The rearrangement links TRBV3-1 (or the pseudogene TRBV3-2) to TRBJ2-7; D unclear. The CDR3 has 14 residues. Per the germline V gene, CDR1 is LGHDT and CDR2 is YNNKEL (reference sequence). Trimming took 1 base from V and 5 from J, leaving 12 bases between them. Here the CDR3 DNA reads TGTGCCAGCAGCCAAGTGATCAAGCCCAACGAGCAGTACTTC. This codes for CASSQVIKPNEQYF.

This chain's CDR3 is CASSLVALSTNEQFF. The DNA for the CDR3 is TGTGCCAGCAGCTTAGTGGCCCTCTCCACCAATGAGCAGTTCTTC. The chain employs TRBV11-2 and TRBJ2-1; unclear D gene. Trimming left V 1 base short and J 6 bases short, with 13 bases between. The germline gives CDR1 SGHAT, CDR2 FQNNGV. The length of the CDR3 is 15 residues.

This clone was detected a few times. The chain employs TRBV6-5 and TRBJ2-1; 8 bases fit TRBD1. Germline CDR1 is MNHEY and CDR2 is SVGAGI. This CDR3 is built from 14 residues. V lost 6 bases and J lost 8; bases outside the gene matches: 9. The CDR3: CASRGTGGTDEQFF. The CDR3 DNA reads TGTGCCAGCAGAGGGACAGGAGGTACCGATGAGCAGTTCTTC.

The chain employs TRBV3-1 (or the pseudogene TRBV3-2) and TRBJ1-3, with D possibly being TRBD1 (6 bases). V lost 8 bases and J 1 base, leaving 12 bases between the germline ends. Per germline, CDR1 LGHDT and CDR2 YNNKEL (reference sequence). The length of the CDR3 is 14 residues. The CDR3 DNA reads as TGTGCCAGCTGGGAACAGGGATCTGGAAACACCATATATTTT. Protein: CASWEQGSGNTIYF.

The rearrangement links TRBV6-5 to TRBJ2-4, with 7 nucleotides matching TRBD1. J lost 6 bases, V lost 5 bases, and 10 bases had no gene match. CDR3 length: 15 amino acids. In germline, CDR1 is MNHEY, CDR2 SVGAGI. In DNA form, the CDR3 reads TGTGCCAGCAGTCTTAAGGGGGCTGGTGGAAACATTCAGTACTTC. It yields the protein CASSLKGAGGNIQYF.

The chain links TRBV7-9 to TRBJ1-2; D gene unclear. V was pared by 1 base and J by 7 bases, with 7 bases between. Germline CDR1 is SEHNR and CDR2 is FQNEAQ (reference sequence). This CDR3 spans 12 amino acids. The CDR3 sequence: CASSLGEAGYTF. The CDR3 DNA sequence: TGTGCCAGCAGCTTAGGCGAGGCTGGCTACACCTTC.

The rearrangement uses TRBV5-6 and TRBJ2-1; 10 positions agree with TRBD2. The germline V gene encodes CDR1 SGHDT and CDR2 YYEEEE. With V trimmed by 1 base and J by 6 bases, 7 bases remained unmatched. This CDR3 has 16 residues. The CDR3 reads CASSLSLRTSGNEQFF. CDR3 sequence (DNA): TGTGCCAGCAGCTTGAGTCTTCGGACTAGCGGCAATGAGCAGTTCTTC.

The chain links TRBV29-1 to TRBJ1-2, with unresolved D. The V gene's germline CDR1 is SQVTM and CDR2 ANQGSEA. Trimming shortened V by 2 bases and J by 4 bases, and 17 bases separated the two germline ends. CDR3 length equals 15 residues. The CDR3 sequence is CSVEPLVRSGYGYTF. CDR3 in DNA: TGCAGCGTTGAACCCTTGGTCCGGTCGGGCTATGGCTACACCTTC.

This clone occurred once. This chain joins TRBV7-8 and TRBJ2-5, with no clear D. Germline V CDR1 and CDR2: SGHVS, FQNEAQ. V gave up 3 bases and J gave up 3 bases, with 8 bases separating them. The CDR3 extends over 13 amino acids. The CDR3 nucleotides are TGTGCCAGCAGCTTTTGGCAGAAAGAGACCCAGTACTTC. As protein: CASSFWQKETQYF. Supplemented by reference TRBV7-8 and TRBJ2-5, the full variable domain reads GAGVSQSPRYKVAKRGQDVALRCDPISGHVSLFWYQQALGQGPEFLTYFQNEAQLDKSGLPSDRFFAERPEGSVSTLKIQRTQQEDSAVYLCASSFWQKETQYFGPGTRLLVL.

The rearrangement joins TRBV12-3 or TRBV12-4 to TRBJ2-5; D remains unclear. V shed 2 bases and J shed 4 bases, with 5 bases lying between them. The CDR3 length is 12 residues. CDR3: CASSLNRETQYF. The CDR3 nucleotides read TGTGCCAGCAGTTTAAATCGAGAGACCCAGTACTTC.

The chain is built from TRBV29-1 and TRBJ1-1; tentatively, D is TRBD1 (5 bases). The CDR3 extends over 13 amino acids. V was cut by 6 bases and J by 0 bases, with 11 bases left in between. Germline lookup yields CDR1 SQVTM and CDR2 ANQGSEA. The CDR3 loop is CSVEQVLNTEAFF. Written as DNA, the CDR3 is TGCAGCGTCGAACAGGTCCTGAACACTGAAGCTTTCTTT.

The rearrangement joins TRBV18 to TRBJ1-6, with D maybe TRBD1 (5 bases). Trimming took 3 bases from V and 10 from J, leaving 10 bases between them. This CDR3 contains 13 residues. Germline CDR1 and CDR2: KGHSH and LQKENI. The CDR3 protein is CASSPGGSSPLHF. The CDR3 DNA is TGTGCCAGCTCACCGGGGGGGAGCTCACCCCTCCACTTT.

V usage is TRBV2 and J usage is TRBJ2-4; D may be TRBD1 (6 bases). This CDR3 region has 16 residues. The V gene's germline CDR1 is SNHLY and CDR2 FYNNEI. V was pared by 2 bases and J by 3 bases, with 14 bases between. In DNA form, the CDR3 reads TGTGCCAGCAGTGAAACAGGGAGTTTCGGCAAAAACATTCAGTACTTC. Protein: CASSETGSFGKNIQYF.

CDR3 protein: CASSQLPRQARWTSGSYEQYF. CDR3 bases: TGTGCCAGCAGCCAATTACCTCGCCAGGCGAGGTGGACTAGCGGGAGCTACGAGCAGTACTTC. The rearrangement links TRBV3-1 (or the pseudogene TRBV3-2) to TRBJ2-7, with 13 bases fitting TRBD2. V lost 2 bases, J lost 3 bases, and 19 bases stayed unmatched. The CDR3 sequence is 21 residues long. From germline, CDR1 is LGHDT and CDR2 YNNKEL (reference sequence).

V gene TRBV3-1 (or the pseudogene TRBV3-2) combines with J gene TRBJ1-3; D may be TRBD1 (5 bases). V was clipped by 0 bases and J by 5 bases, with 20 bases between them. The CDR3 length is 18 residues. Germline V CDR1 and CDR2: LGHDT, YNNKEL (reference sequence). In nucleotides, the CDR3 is TGTGCCAGCAGCCAAGAATTGGGTTCGGGGGTGGATCGAAACACCATATATTTT. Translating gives CASSQELGSGVDRNTIYF.

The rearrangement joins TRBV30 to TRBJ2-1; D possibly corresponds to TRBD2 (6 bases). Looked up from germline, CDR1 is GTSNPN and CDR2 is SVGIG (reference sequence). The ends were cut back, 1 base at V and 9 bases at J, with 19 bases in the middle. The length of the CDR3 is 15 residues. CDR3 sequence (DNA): TGTGCCTGGAGTGCTCCGTTTGCCGGGAGACTTGAGCAGTTCTTC. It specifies CAWSAPFAGRLEQFF.

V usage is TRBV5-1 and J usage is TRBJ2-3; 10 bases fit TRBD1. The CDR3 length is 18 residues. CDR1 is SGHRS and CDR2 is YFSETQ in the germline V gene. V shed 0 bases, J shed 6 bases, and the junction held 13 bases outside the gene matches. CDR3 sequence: CASSLGDRGWQLADTQYF. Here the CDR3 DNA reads TGCGCCAGCAGCTTGGGGGACAGGGGCTGGCAGTTGGCGGATACGCAGTATTTT.

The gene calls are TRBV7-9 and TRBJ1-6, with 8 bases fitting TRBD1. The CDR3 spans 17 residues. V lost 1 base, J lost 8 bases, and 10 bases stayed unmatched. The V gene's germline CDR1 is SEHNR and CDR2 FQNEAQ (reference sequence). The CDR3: CASSLGSGGGFDSPLHF. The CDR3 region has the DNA TGTGCCAGCAGCTTAGGTTCAGGGGGCGGTTTCGATTCACCCCTCCACTTT.

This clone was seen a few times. CDR3 region: CASSLAGGLVHEQYF. The CDR3 nucleotides are TGTGCCAGCAGCTTGGCGGGAGGGCTTGTCCACGAGCAGTACTTC. This rearrangement joins TRBV5-4 to TRBJ2-7; the match to TRBD2 covers 8 bases. Germline trimming cut 0 bases from V and 5 bases from J; bases unmatched to any gene: 7. The V gene's germline CDR1 is SGHNT and CDR2 YYREEE (reference sequence). The CDR3 contains 15 residues. Full variable domain (rest looked up from reference TRBV5-4 and TRBJ2-7): ETGVTQSPTHLIKTRGQQVTLRCSSQSGHNTVSWYQQALGQGPQFIFQYYREEENGRGNFPPRFSGLQFPNYSSELNVNALELDDSALYLCASSLAGGLVHEQYFGPGTRLTVT.

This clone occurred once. The CDR3 loop reads CASSMGLGGNEQFF. For the CDR3, the DNA is TGTGCCAGCAGCATGGGACTAGGAGGGAATGAGCAGTTCTTC. The chain combines TRBV11-3 with TRBJ2-1; 8 bases are shared with TRBD2. The CDR3 has 14 amino acids. Germline V gene lookup returns CDR1 SGHNT and CDR2 YENEEA. V shed 5 bases, J shed 7 bases, and the junction held 7 bases outside the gene matches.

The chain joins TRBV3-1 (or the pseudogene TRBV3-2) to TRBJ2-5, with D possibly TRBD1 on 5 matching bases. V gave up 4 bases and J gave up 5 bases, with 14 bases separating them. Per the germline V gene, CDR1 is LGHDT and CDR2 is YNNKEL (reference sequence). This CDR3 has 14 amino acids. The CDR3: CASSPPGAPETQYF. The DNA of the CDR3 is TGTGCCAGCAGCCCCCCTGGGGCGCCTGAGACCCAGTACTTC.

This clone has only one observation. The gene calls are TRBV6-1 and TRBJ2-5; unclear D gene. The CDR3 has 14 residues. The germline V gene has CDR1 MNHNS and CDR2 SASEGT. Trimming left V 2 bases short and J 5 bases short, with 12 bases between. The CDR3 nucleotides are TGTGCCAGCAGTGAATATCAGGTGTCGGAGACCCAGTACTTC. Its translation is CASSEYQVSETQYF.